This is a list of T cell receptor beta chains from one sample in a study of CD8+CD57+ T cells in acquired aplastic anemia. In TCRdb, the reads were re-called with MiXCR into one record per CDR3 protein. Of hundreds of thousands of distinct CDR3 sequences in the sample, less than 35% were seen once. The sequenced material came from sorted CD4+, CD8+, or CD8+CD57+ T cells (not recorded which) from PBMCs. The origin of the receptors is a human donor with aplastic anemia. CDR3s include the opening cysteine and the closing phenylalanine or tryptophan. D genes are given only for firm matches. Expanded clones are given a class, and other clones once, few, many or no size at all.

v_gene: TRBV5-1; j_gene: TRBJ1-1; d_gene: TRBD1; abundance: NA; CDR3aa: CASSFRDRGTEAFF; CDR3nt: TGCGCCAGCAGTTTTCGGGACAGGGGAACTGAAGCTTTCTTT
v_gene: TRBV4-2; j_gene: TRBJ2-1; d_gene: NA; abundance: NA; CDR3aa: CASSPILGGKLGLYNEQFF; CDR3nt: TGTGCCAGCAGCCCTATACTTGGCGGGAAACTGGGGCTTTACAATGAGCAGTTCTTC
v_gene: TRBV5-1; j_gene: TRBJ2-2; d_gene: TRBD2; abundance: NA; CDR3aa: CASSREGGGAGELFF; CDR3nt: TGCGCCAGCAGCCGGGAGGGAGGAGGCGCCGGGGAGCTGTTTTTT
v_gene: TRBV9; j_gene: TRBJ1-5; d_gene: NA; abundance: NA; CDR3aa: CASSSTMGQPQHF; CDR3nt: TGTGCCAGCAGCTCAACAATGGGGCAGCCCCAGCATTTT
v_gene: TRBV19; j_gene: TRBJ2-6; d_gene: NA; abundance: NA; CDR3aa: CASSIEGGSGANVLTF; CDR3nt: TGTGCCAGTAGTATTGAAGGCGGCTCTGGGGCCAACGTCCTGACTTTC
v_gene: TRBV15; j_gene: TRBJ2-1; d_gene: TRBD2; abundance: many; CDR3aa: CATSRGLAGVSFF; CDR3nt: TGTGCCACCAGCAGAGGGCTAGCGGGGGTTTCGTTCTTC
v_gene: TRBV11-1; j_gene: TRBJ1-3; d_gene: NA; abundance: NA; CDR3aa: CASSLLPVSGDTIYF; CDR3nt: TGTGCCAGCAGCTTATTACCCGTCTCTGGAGACACCATATATTTT
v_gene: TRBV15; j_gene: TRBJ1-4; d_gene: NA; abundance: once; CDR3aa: CVICSAHQTPNEKLFF; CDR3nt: NA
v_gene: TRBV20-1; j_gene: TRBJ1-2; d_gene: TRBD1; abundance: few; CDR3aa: CSASADRAGYTF; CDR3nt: TGCAGTGCTAGCGCGGACAGGGCTGGCTACACCTTC
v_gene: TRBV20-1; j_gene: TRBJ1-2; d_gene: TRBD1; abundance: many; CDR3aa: CSAKTGFYGYTF; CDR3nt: TGCAGTGCAAAGACAGGGTTCTATGGCTACACCTTC
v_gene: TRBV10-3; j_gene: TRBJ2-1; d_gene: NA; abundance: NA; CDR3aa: CASSESGLARSYNEQFF; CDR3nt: TGTGCCAGCAGTGAGTCTGGGCTCGCCCGCTCCTACAATGAGCAGTTCTTC
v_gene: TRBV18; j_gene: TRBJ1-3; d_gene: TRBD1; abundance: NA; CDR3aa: CASSPGTGENTIYF; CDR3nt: TGTGCCAGCTCACCAGGGACAGGGGAAAACACCATATATTTT
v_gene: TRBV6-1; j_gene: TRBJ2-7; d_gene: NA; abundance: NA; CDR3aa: CASSDPTGGVGEQYF; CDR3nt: TGTGCCAGCAGTGACCCCACGGGCGGGGTGGGCGAGCAGTACTTC
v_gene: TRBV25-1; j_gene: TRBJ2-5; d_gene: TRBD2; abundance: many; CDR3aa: CASSERLLAGGARETQYF; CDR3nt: TGTGCCAGCAGTGAAAGGTTACTAGCGGGGGGTGCTAGAGAGACCCAGTACTTC
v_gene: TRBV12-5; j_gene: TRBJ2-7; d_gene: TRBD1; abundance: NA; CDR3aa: CASGLPGTDYEQYF; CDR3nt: TGTGCTAGTGGTTTACCCGGGACAGACTACGAGCAGTACTTC
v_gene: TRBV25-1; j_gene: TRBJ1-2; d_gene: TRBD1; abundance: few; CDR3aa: CASSPSTGGFDYGYTF; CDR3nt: TGTGCCAGCTCACCATCGACAGGGGGCTTCGACTATGGCTACACCTTC
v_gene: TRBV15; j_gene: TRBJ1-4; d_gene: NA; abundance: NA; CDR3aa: CATSRDKGEKLFF; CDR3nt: TGTGCCACCAGCAGAGATAAGGGGGAAAAACTGTTTTTT
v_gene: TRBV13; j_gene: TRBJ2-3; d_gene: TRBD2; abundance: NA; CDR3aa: CASSRLLAGGYTDTQYF; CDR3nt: TGTGCCAGCAGCCGCCTCCTAGCGGGGGGATACACAGATACGCAGTATTTT
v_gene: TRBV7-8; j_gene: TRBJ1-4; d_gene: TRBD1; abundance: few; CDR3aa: CASSLTDRVSEKLFF; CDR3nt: TGTGCCAGCAGCTTGACGGACAGGGTTAGTGAAAAACTGTTTTTT
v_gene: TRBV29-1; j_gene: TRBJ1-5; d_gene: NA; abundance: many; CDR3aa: CSVVFRSNQPQHF; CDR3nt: TGCAGCGTTGTCTTCCGGAGCAATCAGCCCCAGCATTTT
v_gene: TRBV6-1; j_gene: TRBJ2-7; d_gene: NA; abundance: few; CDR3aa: CASSNGAEQYF; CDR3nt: TGTGCCAGCAGTAACGGGGCCGAGCAGTACTTC
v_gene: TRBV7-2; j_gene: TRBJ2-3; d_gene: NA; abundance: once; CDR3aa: CASSLASVQGDTQYF; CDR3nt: TGTGCCAGCAGCTTAGCTTCCGTACAGGGAGATACGCAGTATTTT
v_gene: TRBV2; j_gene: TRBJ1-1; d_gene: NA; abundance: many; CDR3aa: CASGLDSNTEAFF; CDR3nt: TGTGCCAGCGGGTTGGACAGCAACACTGAAGCTTTCTTT
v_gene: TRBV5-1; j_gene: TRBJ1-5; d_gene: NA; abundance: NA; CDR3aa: CASSPEAGVSNQPQHF; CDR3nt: TGCGCCAGCAGCCCTGAGGCGGGTGTCAGCAATCAGCCCCAGCATTTT
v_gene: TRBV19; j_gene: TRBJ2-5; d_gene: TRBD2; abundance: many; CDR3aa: CASRAAGKETQYF; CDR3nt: TGTGCCAGTCGGGCAGCGGGAAAAGAGACCCAGTACTTC
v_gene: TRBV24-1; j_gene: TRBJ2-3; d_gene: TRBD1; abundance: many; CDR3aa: CATSTRDREGDTQYF; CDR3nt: TGTGCCACCAGCACCCGGGACAGGGAAGGAGATACGCAGTATTTT
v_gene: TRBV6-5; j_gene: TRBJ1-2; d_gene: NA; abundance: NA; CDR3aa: CASSWDRRADGYTF; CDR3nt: TGTGCCAGCAGTTGGGACCGTCGGGCGGATGGCTACACCTTC
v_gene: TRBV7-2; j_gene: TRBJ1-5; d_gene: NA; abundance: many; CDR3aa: CASSLKGAQPQHF; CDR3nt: TGTGCCAGCAGCTTAAAAGGAGCCCAGCCCCAGCATTTT
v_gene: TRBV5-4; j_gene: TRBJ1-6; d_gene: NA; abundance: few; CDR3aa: CASSLGQEEKRSYNSPLHF; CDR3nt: TGTGCCAGCAGCTTGGGACAGGAAGAAAAGAGATCCTATAATTCACCCCTCCACTTT
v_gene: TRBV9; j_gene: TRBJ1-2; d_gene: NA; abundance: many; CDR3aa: CASSALGEGYTF; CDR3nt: TGTGCCAGCAGCGCTCTGGGGGAAGGCTACACCTTC
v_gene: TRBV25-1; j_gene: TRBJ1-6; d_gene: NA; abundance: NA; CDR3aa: CASRIKWGNSPLHF; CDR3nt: TGTGCCAGCAGGATAAAATGGGGGAATTCACCCCTCCACTTT
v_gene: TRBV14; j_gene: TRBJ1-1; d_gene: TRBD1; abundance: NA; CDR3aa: CASSQDLTIWQGARDTEAFF; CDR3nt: TGTGCCAGCAGCCAAGATTTAACGATTTGGCAGGGGGCTCGGGACACTGAAGCTTTCTTT
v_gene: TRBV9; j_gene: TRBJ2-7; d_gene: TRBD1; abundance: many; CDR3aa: CASSATGTGTYEQYF; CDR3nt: TGTGCCAGCAGCGCGACCGGGACAGGGACCTACGAGCAGTACTTC
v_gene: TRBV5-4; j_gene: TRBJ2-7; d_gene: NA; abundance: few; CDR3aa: CASSLETAAYEQYF; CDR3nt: TGTGCCAGCAGCTTGGAGACAGCGGCCTACGAGCAGTACTTC
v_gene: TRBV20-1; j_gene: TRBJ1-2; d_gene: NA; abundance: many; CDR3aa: CSARDVQSYGYTF; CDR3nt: TGCAGTGCTAGAGATGTACAGTCCTATGGCTACACCTTC
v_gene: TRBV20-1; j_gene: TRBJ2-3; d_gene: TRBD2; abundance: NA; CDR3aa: CSASGLAGGRADTRYF; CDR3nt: TGCAGTGCCTCTGGACTAGCGGGGGGGCGTGCAGATACGCGGTATTTT